This T cell receptor beta chain was sequenced in a study of T cells in Graves' hyperthyroidism and ophthalmopathy (dated by TCRdb to about 2019). Notes on the research overall: Peripheral blood was collected at initial diagnosis, before any treatment. TCR V-J signatures able to tell the groups apart were searched for in a discovery cohort of 90 to 100 patients, of whom under 45 had Graves' ophthalmopathy and around 57 had stable Graves' hyperthyroidism. According to the paper, TCR Vbeta CDR3 sequencing was carried out on around 140 peripheral blood samples, which came from approximately 43 ophthalmopathy, 70 to 80 hyperthyroidism and roughly 17 progressor patients. In addition, the study compared T-cell repertoires in thyroid tissue and in blood from roughly six Graves' hyperthyroidism patients. Whether ophthalmopathy could be predicted prospectively was tested in an independent validation cohort made up of under 20 hyperthyroidism patients plus 17 patients who later progressed to ophthalmopathy. Following sampling, methimazole starting at 30 mg daily was given to hyperthyroidism patients, and high-dose intravenous methylprednisolone was given to ophthalmopathy patients. The 95 to 100 discovery patients were divided at random into training and test sets in a 7:3 ratio.

Graves' hyperthyroidism was defined as stable when no progression to ophthalmopathy occurred over 18 months of follow-up. The hyperthyroidism patients were between 18 and 65 years old and newly diagnosed, with a disease duration of less than 2 months. Exclusion was applied to patients with uncontrolled infections, other autoimmune diseases, pregnancy or lactation. Clinical symptoms, serum thyroxine and TRAb, thyroid ultrasound, and orbital computed tomography formed the basis for the diagnoses. Ficoll-Paque density gradient centrifugation was used to isolate PBMCs from 8 to 10 ml of fresh peripheral blood. Total RNA was extracted with Trizol reagent, and quality was checked on an Agilent 2100 Bioanalyzer. The sample holds many counts of this clonotype. The specificity of this receptor is unknown. No qualities accompany the bases; no much larger clone lies one base away. Overall study outcomes, separate from this receptor: Most expanded thyroid clonotypes (frequency above 0.001) were also found in blood, which suggests that blood repertoires may mirror thyroid immune responses. In validation, the model predicted progression to ophthalmopathy a median of roughly 6.2 months before onset, with over 60% sensitivity and 72.22% specificity. Ophthalmopathy was separated from stable hyperthyroidism by a 13 V-J signature model, with 85% to 90% sensitivity and roughly 84% specificity obtained in cross-validation and 80%/75% obtained in testing. No statistical method was used to set the sample size in advance, and investigators knew the group allocation.

CDR1 is given as LNHNV and CDR2 as YYDKDF, both from the germline V gene (reference sequence). V is reduced by 0 bases and J by 3 bases, leaving a spacing of 11 bases between them. The CDR3 spans 15 residues, from the cysteine through the phenylalanine. Only CDR3 DNA remains: 45 bases, in frame from the first base. The TCR beta CDR3 regions were amplified from RNA transcripts. The TCR CDR3 was subjected to a first round of RT-PCR using the HTBI primer set and the Qiagen OneStep RT-PCR kit. Libraries were constructed in a second round of multiplex PCR, after which size selection and purification were carried out. Sequencing of the libraries was done on an Illumina HiSeq2000 using paired-end 100 bp reads. The published analysis was carried out like this. Raw data were processed with SOAPnuke, discarding reads with adapters, uncalled bases, mean Phred below 15, or no exact constant-primer or identifier match. High-quality paired reads were merged with COPE v1.2.5, and unique nucleotide sequences were defined as clonotypes. Clonotypes were aligned to IMGT TRBV, TRBD and TRBJ reference segments using MiTCR v1.1. Only V-J combinations with frequency above 0.0001, covering 99% to 99.2% of repertoires, were analysed. The TCS score was defined as F50 (clonal expansion) divided by E x V (chaos), with BLOSUM62-based TCRdist calculated between CDR3 peptides within each V-J. Welch's t-statistics and random forest reduced 500 to 650 V-J features to 13, which were used in a naive Bayes classifier (R e1071). TCRdb reanalyzed the raw reads on its own, using fastp at Q25 for trimming and MiXCR for clone calling, and kept in-frame beta chains. Rows with one shared CDR3 protein collapse into an entry with the most common genes and DNA. These V and J calls rely on TCRdb rather than the paper's analysis. The sample profile shows hundreds of thousands of distinct CDR3 sequences; 14% to 15% of them were found once. The ten largest clones add up to over 25% of the sample.

The sequence was collected from a woman in her 30s with Graves' hyperthyroidism. The sample taken for sequencing was blood. The chain joins TRBV15 to TRBJ1-2; TRBD1 is possibly the D segment (6 matching bases). The CDR3 region has the sequence CATSRDPTGYYGYTF. The DNA sequence is as follows: TGTGCCACCAGCAGAGATCCGACAGGCTACTATGGCTACACCTTC.